The sequence of this T cell receptor beta chain was determined in a study of blood T cell repertoires in COVID-19. Assay: immunoSEQ multiplex PCR; the TCRdb copy retains only in-frame clones and omits some. The sample carries some 150,000 clones, around 84% recorded once. The sequence was obtained from a man aged 55-75 years with active or convalescent COVID-19. Sequencing was performed on peripheral blood.

The CDR3 region is CATGKTTDTQYF. CDR3 coding DNA: TGTGCCACCGGCAAAACCACAGATACGCAGTATTTT. The chain combines TRBV24-1 with TRBJ2-3; D unresolved. Trimming removed 9 bases from V and 2 bases from J, with 8 bases in between. CDR1 and CDR2 from the germline V gene are KGHDR and SFDVKD. This CDR3 comprises 12 residues.